The next 22 T cell receptor beta chains were all read from a single sample in a study of shared clonotypes between healthy human individuals (TCRdb year 2020). To prepare the library, the immunoSEQ multiplex PCR assay was applied. Not all clones reach the TCRdb copy of this immuneACCESS table, which keeps in-frame sequences only. Checked studies attribute under half of the gap to unresolved V genes and leave the rest unexplained. The sample table records some 1.5 million clones; around 95% of these occur just once. Approximately 1.2% of the sample is held by the ten biggest clonotypes. Sample: naive CD4+ T cells sorted from blood. The sample's cell subset or site label, decoded: CD45RA+ positively selected. These receptor sequences come from a young man in good health.

V gene TRBV5-1 combines with J gene TRBJ2-7, with TRBD2 matching 8 bases. CDR1 is SGHRS, CDR2 YFSETQ, per germline. The length of the CDR3 is 14 residues. The J segment lost 3 bases and the V segment lost 0 bases, leaving 2 bases of the junction unmatched. The CDR3 region has the DNA TGCGCCAGCAGCTTGGGGACTAGCTTCTACGAGCAGTACTTC. Residues: CASSLGTSFYEQYF.

The rearrangement joins TRBV7-8 to TRBJ2-5; TRBD2 matches 7 bases. The J segment lost 5 bases and the V segment lost 5 bases, leaving 5 bases of the junction unmatched. This CDR3 is built from 13 residues. CDR1 is SGHVS, CDR2 FQNEAQ, per germline. In DNA form, the CDR3 reads TGTGCCAGCAGCGTAGTCGGGAGGGAGACCCAGTACTTC. Translation: CASSVVGRETQYF.

J is TRBJ2-2 and V is TRBV29-1, with a weak D call TRBD2 (6 bases). Trimming took 3 bases from V and 4 from J, leaving 9 bases between them. CDR1 is SQVTM and CDR2 is ANQGSEA in the germline V gene. The CDR3 is made up of 13 amino acids. The CDR3 sequence is CSVEGDFTGELFF. The DNA of the CDR3 is TGCAGCGTTGAGGGGGACTTCACCGGGGAGCTGTTTTTT.

Here the CDR3 DNA reads TGTGCCAGCGGGGAAAACCTCCAGGGCCCCGGGGGAAACACCATATATTTT. Its translation is CASGENLQGPGGNTIYF. The gene calls are TRBV21-1 and TRBJ1-3; TRBD1, the table's D call, lacks a check against the DNA. TRBV21-1 is flagged as a pseudogene. This CDR3 is 17 amino acids long.

CDR3 in DNA: TGTGCTAGTGGTTTGGGGAGAACTAGCGCTACCACAGATACGCAGTATTTT. This translates into CASGLGRTSATTDTQYF. The chain links TRBV12-5 to TRBJ2-3, with 7 bases matching TRBD2. Germline-derived CDR1 and CDR2 are LGHNT and FRNRAP. The CDR3 is 17 amino acids. V was clipped by 1 base and J by 2 bases; unmatched bases: 9. The full variable domain, its missing parts supplied by reference TRBV12-5 and TRBJ2-3, is DARVTQTPRHKVTEMGQEVTMRCQPILGHNTVFWYRQTMMQGLELLAYFRNRAPLDDSGMPKDRFSAEMPDATLATLKIQPSEPRDSAVYFCASGLGRTSATTDTQYFGPGTRLTVL.

This clone was seen a single time. V usage is TRBV12-2 and J usage is TRBJ2-7; the table's TRBD1 call for D was not verified on the DNA. TRBV12-2 is labeled a pseudogene. The CDR3 runs to 17 residues. The CDR3 spells CASRPRARTWMNYEQYF. The CDR3 coding sequence is TGTGCAAGTCGCCCTCGAGCCCGGACATGGATGAACTACGAGCAGTACTTC.

V and J are TRBV30 and TRBJ1-4; 8 bases map to TRBD1. The germline CDR1 and CDR2 sequences are GTSNPN and SVGIG (reference sequence). The CDR3 consists of 11 residues. Written as DNA, the CDR3 is TGTGCGGACAGGGTCGGAGAAAAACTGTTTTTT. This codes for CADRVGEKLFF.

The rearrangement joins TRBV5-1 to TRBJ2-5, with TRBD1 matching over 12 bases. Germline-derived CDR1 and CDR2 are SGHRS and YFSETQ. The CDR3 runs to 13 residues. After removal of 6 bases from V and 4 bases from J, the junction contained 1 base not matched to a gene. CDR3 loop: CASKGQGAETQYF. The CDR3, as DNA: TGCGCCAGCAAGGGACAGGGGGCAGAGACCCAGTACTTC.

This chain connects TRBV7-2 to TRBJ1-2; no definite D call. In germline, CDR1 is SGHTA, CDR2 FQGNSA. This CDR3 is built from 13 residues. Deletions cut 8 bases from V and 4 bases from J, with 14 bases between. The DNA for the CDR3 is TGTGCCAGCGTTTTAAGTCGGTCCTATGGCTACACCTTC. Translating gives CASVLSRSYGYTF.

The J gene is TRBJ2-7, the V gene TRBV5-5; D unclear. The CDR3 totals 11 residues. Germline lookup yields CDR1 SGHKS and CDR2 YYEKEE (reference sequence). V was shortened by 4 bases and J by 7 bases, with 9 bases between the two germline ends. As DNA, the CDR3 is TGTGCCAGCAGCCCCGTGGGGGAGCAGTACTTC. Amino acid sequence: CASSPVGEQYF.

The genes are TRBV6-1 and TRBJ1-5, with D perhaps matching TRBD1 (5 bases). CDR3 length equals 12 residues. Germline V gene lookup returns CDR1 MNHNS and CDR2 SASEGT. V lost 8 bases, J lost 5 bases, and 10 bases lay in between. CDR3 loop: CASAGDHQPQHF. The CDR3 region has the DNA TGTGCCAGCGCCGGGGACCATCAGCCCCAGCATTTT.

The chain recombines TRBV10-2 with TRBJ2-7; 11 bases agree with TRBD2. Germline CDR1 is WSHSY and CDR2 is SAAADI. J was trimmed by 4 bases and V by 6 bases; bases with no gene match: 5. The CDR3 contains 14 residues. CDR3 amino acids: CASRKTSGKYEQYF. The CDR3 coding sequence is TGCGCCAGCAGGAAGACTAGCGGGAAATACGAGCAGTACTTC.

CDR3 DNA sequence: TGTGCCAGCAGTTTTCAAGGGGCTGGAGAAGAGACCCAGTACTTC. Translation gives CASSFQGAGEETQYF. This sequence joins TRBV28 and TRBJ2-5; D might be TRBD1 (5 bases). CDR1 is MDHEN and CDR2 is SYDVKM in the germline V gene. Trimming stripped 3 bases from V and 3 bases from J, with 14 bases between. This CDR3 spans 15 amino acids.

The chain uses TRBV7-8 and TRBJ1-1, with D tentatively TRBD1 (5 bases). From germline, CDR1 is SGHVS and CDR2 FQNEAQ. The CDR3 has 15 residues. Trimming cost V 0 bases and J 5 bases, with 13 bases left between them. The CDR3, as DNA: TGTGCCAGCAGCTTAGCGGGTCAGGGATTGACTGAAGCTTTCTTT. Its protein is CASSLAGQGLTEAFF.

J is TRBJ2-7 and V is TRBV19, with D perhaps given as TRBD1 or TRBD2 (5 bases each). In germline, CDR1 is LNHDA, CDR2 SQIVND (reference sequence). The CDR3 totals 13 residues. V lost 3 bases to trimming and J lost 2 bases, with 8 bases between them. The CDR3 protein is CASSIGAPYEQYF. The DNA of the CDR3 is TGTGCCAGTAGTATCGGGGCACCCTACGAGCAGTACTTC.

The chain carries TRBV29-1 and TRBJ2-1; 7 bases match TRBD2. The CDR3 consists of 13 residues. Per germline, CDR1 SQVTM and CDR2 ANQGSEA. J was trimmed by 12 bases and V by 6 bases; bases with no gene match: 14. DNA of the CDR3: TGCAGCGTCGTGGGACTACCTGAAGGAGGGCAGTTCTTC. Translating it yields CSVVGLPEGGQFF.

This sequence joins TRBV7-6 and TRBJ2-1; TRBD2 might be the D (6 bases). CDR3 length: 16 amino acids. The V end was cut by 5 bases, the J end by 6 bases, with 20 bases between. Germline values: CDR1 SGHVS, CDR2 FNYEAQ. CDR3 DNA sequence: TGTGCCAGCAGCCCCCGGGACTTCCAAGGGGTCAATGAGCAGTTCTTC. Protein sequence: CASSPRDFQGVNEQFF.

About this clone itself: The sample carries other DNA sequences with the same CDR3. The rearrangement links TRBV5-1 to TRBJ2-3; D is tentatively TRBD1 or TRBD2 (5 bases each). The length of the CDR3 is 14 residues. Looked up from germline, CDR1 is SGHRS and CDR2 is YFSETQ. The ends were cut back, 4 bases at V and 4 bases at J, with 13 bases in the middle. DNA for the CDR3: TGCGCCAGCAGCCTAGCCCAGGGTGCAGATACGCAGTATTTT. Its translation: CASSLAQGADTQYF.

The J gene is TRBJ2-7, the V gene TRBV14; 10 bases map to TRBD2. From germline, CDR1 is SGHDN and CDR2 FVKESK. The CDR3 is 16 residues long. J lost 3 bases, V lost 5 bases, and 10 bases had no gene match. This chain's CDR3 is CASSYSGRYGLYEQYF. The CDR3 bases are TGTGCCAGCAGCTATAGCGGGAGGTATGGTCTCTACGAGCAGTACTTC.

The J gene is TRBJ2-7, the V gene TRBV7-2; 8 positions agree with TRBD2. Germline assignment: CDR1 SGHTA and CDR2 FQGNSA. With V trimmed by 5 bases and J by 3 bases, 6 bases remained unmatched. The CDR3 is 14 amino acids. The CDR3 DNA sequence: TGTGCCAGCAGCCGGAGCGGGGGCTTCTACGAGCAGTACTTC. Its translation is CASSRSGGFYEQYF.

The genes are TRBV9 and TRBJ2-2; possible D gene TRBD2, 6 bases. Germline values: CDR1 SGDLS, CDR2 YYNGEE. The CDR3 is 17 amino acids. V lost 7 bases, J lost 3 bases, and 22 bases lay in between. The chain's CDR3 is CASSEGLLGSYTGELFF. DNA for the CDR3: TGTGCCAGCTCGGAGGGGTTATTGGGATCCTACACCGGGGAGCTGTTTTTT.

CDR3 DNA: TGTGCCAGCGCCGAGAGGGCCGTGAACACTGAAGCTTTCTTT. Its translation is CASAERAVNTEAFF. The J gene is TRBJ1-1, the V gene TRBV10-3; D not resolved. This CDR3 has 14 residues. Germline CDR1 is ENHRY and CDR2 is SYGVKD. V lost 10 bases to trimming and J lost 0 bases, with 15 bases between them.